The source of this TCR beta chain is a study of blood T cell repertoires in COVID-19. Study summary: COVID-19 samples collected from the United States, Italy and Spain covered acute and convalescent phases. Sources were T cells, B-cell-depleted T cells, or PBMCs; the material itself was cDNA or gDNA.

Some clones are missing from TCRdb's copy, which holds only in-frame ones; the method was immunoSEQ multiplex PCR. Of 150,000 to 200,000 clones in the sample, 82% were seen once. Participants were aged about 18 to 95 years, lived in roughly 23 US areas, and enrolled virtually. Germline V gene lookup returns CDR1 SGHRS and CDR2 YFSETQ. This CDR3 is built from 16 residues. Trimming cost V 4 bases and J 1 base; bases outside gene matches: 4. The sample comprised PBMCs or T cells enriched from blood (not recorded which). The rearrangement joins TRBV5-1 to TRBJ2-5; 13 positions match TRBD2. This TCR was recovered from a man aged 35 to 55 who had recovered from COVID-19. The CDR3 spells CASSTGLAGSQETQYF. CDR3 DNA: TGCGCCAGCAGCACGGGACTAGCGGGAAGCCAAGAGACCCAGTACTTC.